This record covers a single T cell receptor (beta chain). Looked up from germline, CDR1 is PRHDT and CDR2 is FYEKMQ (reference sequence). The J segment lost 2 bases and the V segment lost 0 bases, leaving 7 bases of the junction unmatched. The CDR3 length is 18 residues. This specimen belongs to a study of blood T cell repertoires in COVID-19. Across the whole study: Both acute and convalescent COVID-19 samples were obtained from the United States, Italy and Spain. T cells, B-cell-depleted T cells, or PBMCs supplied cDNA or gDNA.

The protocol was immunoSEQ multiplex PCR, while the TCRdb copy is restricted to in-frame clones and leaves out a portion. The repertoire holds 110,000 to 150,000 clones, with roughly 78% as singletons. Recovered Cohort 3 donors showed two negative PCRs, clearance, or symptom resolution. The source is a woman aged 50 to 60 who had recovered from COVID-19. The genes are TRBV13 and TRBJ2-2, with TRBD1 matching 9 bases. Material: PBMCs or T cells enriched from blood (not recorded which). CDR3 sequence (DNA): TGTGCCAGCAGCTTAGGCCTAGGGGGACAGGGAAACACCGGGGAGCTGTTTTTT. Its translation: CASSLGLGGQGNTGELFF.